The next 18 T cell receptor beta chains were all read from a single sample in a study of tumor-infiltrating lymphocytes in primary liver carcinoma. TCR beta cDNA was reverse-transcribed from 450 to 500 ng of total RNA. The reaction used a constant-region primer and ProtoScript II reverse transcriptase. A slightly modified ARM-PCR protocol with three nested multiplex PCR rounds produced these TCR beta libraries. The first two PCR rounds, nine to ten cycles each, used TRBV1-TRBV30 forward primers and a C-beta reverse primer. In TCRdb, the multiplex PCR reads were re-called with MiXCR into one record per CDR3 protein. This sample yields 48,000 or so distinct CDR3 sequences, of which 70% to 80% are seen a single time; about 30% belongs to the top ten. The study co-extracted DNA and RNA from roughly 20-30 mg of unsorted bulk tissue. What was sequenced was liver tumor tissue from sampling region 3. Subset described: tumor region T3, left-lateral pole. The receptors shown here come from a man aged 40-49 years with primary liver carcinoma and hepatitis B virus infection.

The table lists this clonotype with a few counts. This chain uses TRBV28 with TRBJ2-7; 7 nucleotides match TRBD1. Per the germline V gene, CDR1 is MDHEN and CDR2 is SYDVKM. J was trimmed by 0 bases and V by 4 bases; bases with no gene match: 15. This CDR3 is built from 18 residues. CDR3 loop: CASSSRDSKDWSSYEQYF. In DNA form, the CDR3 reads TGTGCCAGCAGTTCCCGGGACAGTAAAGACTGGAGCTCCTACGAGCAGTACTTC.

As regards this clonotype: The CDR3 does not close with the conserved phenylalanine or tryptophan, likely indicating a read error. The chain couples TRBV5-1 to TRBJ2-7; a weak D match, TRBD2 (5 bases). The CDR3 is 16 amino acids. Germline V gene data show CDR1 as SGHRS and CDR2 as YFSETQ. CDR3 nucleotide sequence: TGCGCCGGCAGCTTGGCCGGAAGTGGGAGCTCCTACGAGCAGTACCTC. Encoded protein: CAGSLAGSGSSYEQYL.

As concerns this clonotype: No conserved phenylalanine or tryptophan is present at the end of the CDR3, so a read error is the likely explanation. The genes are TRBV29-1 and TRBJ2-7, with TRBD1 matching over 12 bases. V lost 1 base and J lost 7; bases outside the gene matches: 5. CDR1 SQVTM and CDR2 ANQGSEA come from the germline V gene. This CDR3 has 14 residues. In nucleotides, the CDR3 is TGCAGCGTTGAAGGGGACAGGGGGCCGAGTGAGCAGTACTTA. Encoded protein: CSVEGDRGPSEQYL.

About this clonotype: The junction does not match germline at one end; this may be a read error. The chain recombines TRBV12-3 or TRBV12-4 with TRBJ1-5; D gene uncertain. This CDR3 has 14 amino acids. The CDR3 spells CAISLPISNQPQHF. CDR3 nucleotide sequence: TGTGCCATCAGTTTACCGATAAGCAATCAGCCCCAGCATTTT.

Notes on this clonotype: A junction end diverges from the germline sequence, so it may reflect a read error. The chain recombines TRBV18 with TRBJ2-5, with 9 bases aligning to TRBD1. The CDR3 consists of 14 residues. CDR1 is KGHSH and CDR2 is LQKENI in the germline V gene. CDR3 bases: TGTGCCAGTCCACCAGGGGACAGGGAAGAGACCGAGTACTTC. This encodes CASPPGDREETEYF. The full variable domain, with the rest looked up from reference TRBV18 and TRBJ2-5, is NAGVMQNPRHLVRRRGQEARLRCSPMKGHSHVYWYRQLPEEGLKFMVYLQKENIIDESGMPKERFSAEFPKEGPSILRIQQVVRGDSAAYFCASPPGDREETEYFGPGTRLLVL.

With respect to this clonotype: Its ends do not fully match the called genes, so a read error is possible. V usage is TRBV6-6 and J usage is TRBJ1-5; D is possibly TRBD1 (5 bases). The germline CDR1 and CDR2 sequences are MNHNY and SVGAGI (reference sequence). CDR3 length: 14 amino acids. CDR3 in DNA: TGTGCCAGCACTGTCATCGGGGCGGATCAGCCGCAGCATTTT. This gives the protein CASTVIGADQPQHF.

The V call is TRBV5-1, the J call TRBJ1-1, with a weak D call TRBD1 (6 bases). V was clipped by 8 bases and J by 0 bases, with 17 bases between them. Germline assignment: CDR1 SGHRS and CDR2 YFSETQ. This CDR3 has 15 amino acids. The CDR3 nucleotides are TGCGCCAGTAGCACATGGGGACATATGAACACTGAAGCTTTCTTT. Encoded protein: CASSTWGHMNTEAFF. The variable domain in full, with the rest retrieved from reference TRBV5-1 and TRBJ1-1, is KAGVTQTPRYLIKTRGQQVTLSCSPISGHRSVSWYQQTPGQGLQFLFEYFSETQRNKGNFPGRFSGRQFSNSRSEMNVSTLELGDSALYLCASSTWGHMNTEAFFGQGTRLTVV.

Regarding this clonotype: The conserved final phenylalanine or tryptophan is absent from the CDR3, which likely points to a read error. The chain recombines TRBV6-6 with TRBJ1-4; 8 bases align to TRBD1. Germline V lookup: CDR1 MNHNY, CDR2 SVGAGI (reference sequence). This CDR3 has 14 residues. V gave up 9 bases and J gave up 8 bases; unmatched junction bases: 11. The DNA of the CDR3 is TGTGCCAGTAGTATCGACAGGGGAAACGAAAAACTGTTTTTA. It codes for CASSIDRGNEKLFL.

Turning to this clonotype: The conserved final phenylalanine or tryptophan is absent from the CDR3, which likely points to a read error. The chain has TRBV14 and TRBJ2-7; 7 bases line up with TRBD2. Looked up from germline, CDR1 is SGHDN and CDR2 is FVKESK. V trimming: 6 bases; J trimming: 7 bases; junction bases outside the gene matches: 9. The CDR3 covers 13 residues. CDR3 loop: CASRTGGLLEQYS. CDR3 in DNA: TGTGCCAGCAGGACGGGAGGACTCCTGGAGCAGTACTCC.

Concerning this clonotype: The CDR3 does not close with the conserved phenylalanine or tryptophan, likely indicating a read error. The CDR3 loop is CASGPSPGGVSYEQYL. The CDR3 nucleotides read TGCGCCAGCGGCCCCTCCCCAGGGGGGGTCTCCTACGAGCAGTACCTC. V is TRBV4-1 and J is TRBJ2-7; TRBD1 or TRBD2 may be the D gene (7 bases each). CDR3 length equals 16 residues. Per the germline V gene, CDR1 is MGHRA and CDR2 is YSYEKL. V shed 8 bases and J shed 0 bases, with 20 bases lying between them.

A remark on this clonotype: Lacking the conserved final phenylalanine or tryptophan, this CDR3 likely reflects a read error. The chain combines TRBV12-3 or TRBV12-4 with TRBJ2-2; no firm D call. The CDR3 consists of 14 residues. The CDR3 DNA follows: TGTGCCAGCACGGAAGTTCCCAACAGCGGGGAGCTGTTTTAT. This gives the protein CASTEVPNSGELFY.

Regarding this clonotype: At one end the junction does not follow the germline gene, possibly because of a read error. The chain has TRBV11-2 and TRBJ2-7; TRBD1 aligns across 9 bases. The CDR3 has 15 amino acids. The germline CDR1 and CDR2 sequences are SGHAT and FQNNGV. The DNA for the CDR3 is TGTGCCACCAGCTCCACAGGGGGCCAGAGGTACGAGCAGTACTTC. Its protein is CATSSTGGQRYEQYF.

As for this clonotype: One junction end does not reproduce the germline sequence, and a read error may be involved. V and J are TRBV12-3 or TRBV12-4 and TRBJ2-3; 7 bases are shared with TRBD2. This CDR3 comprises 16 residues. For the CDR3, the DNA is TGTGCCAGTAGTTCCCTAGGCGGGAGCGCTACAGATACGCAGTATTTT. Its protein is CASSSLGGSATDTQYF.

Regarding this clonotype: A much larger clone lies one base from this, so it may be a read error. The chain combines TRBV28 with TRBJ2-3, with D maybe TRBD1 (6 bases). This CDR3 has 13 residues. Per the germline V gene, CDR1 is MDHEN and CDR2 is SYDVKM. In nucleotides, the CDR3 is TGTGCCAGCAGTTTTGAGGGGGTGGATACGCATTATTTT. It specifies CASSFEGVDTHYF.

With respect to this clonotype: A much bigger clone sits one base away, suggesting this may be a read error. This is likely a read error, given that the CDR3 carries no conserved phenylalanine or tryptophan at its end. V usage is TRBV28 and J usage is TRBJ2-1; D assignment may be TRBD1 or TRBD2 (6 bases each). CDR1 and CDR2 from the germline V gene are MDHEN and SYDVKM. The CDR3 consists of 12 residues. Trimming stripped 6 bases from V and 8 bases from J, with 11 bases between. The CDR3 DNA reads as TGTGCCAGCAGGTCAGGGGAGGATGAGCAGTTCTTA. Protein sequence: CASRSGEDEQFL.

This clonotype was observed once. The junction and the germline gene differ at one end; a read error may be behind it. This sequence joins TRBV6-5 and TRBJ2-1, with TRBD2 matching over 11 bases. Germline V gene lookup returns CDR1 MNHEY and CDR2 SVGAGI. The CDR3 has 16 amino acids. This CDR3 reads CASNPTSGRNDNEQFF. Written as DNA, the CDR3 is TGTGCCAGCAATCCTACTAGCGGGAGAAATGACAACGAGCAGTTCTTC.

The chain couples TRBV7-3 to TRBJ2-6; 10 positions match TRBD2. J gave up 3 bases and V 1 base, and 9 bases lay outside the gene matches. The CDR3 covers 19 residues. CDR1 and CDR2 (germline): SGHTA, FQGTGA. The CDR3 DNA reads as TGTGCCAGCAGCTTAAGGGGGGGACTAGCGTCGTATGGGGCCAACGTCCTGACTTTC. Translated: CASSLRGGLASYGANVLTF.

Note on this clonotype: This could be a read error, since a much larger clone is one nucleotide away. The rearrangement uses TRBV10-3 and TRBJ2-2; weak D call: TRBD2 (6 bases). CDR1 and CDR2 from the germline V gene are ENHRY and SYGVKD. CDR3 length: 14 amino acids. This CDR3 reads CAISESRDDGGLFF. CDR3 bases: TGTGCCATCAGTGAGTCCAGGGATGACGGGGGGCTGTTTTTT.